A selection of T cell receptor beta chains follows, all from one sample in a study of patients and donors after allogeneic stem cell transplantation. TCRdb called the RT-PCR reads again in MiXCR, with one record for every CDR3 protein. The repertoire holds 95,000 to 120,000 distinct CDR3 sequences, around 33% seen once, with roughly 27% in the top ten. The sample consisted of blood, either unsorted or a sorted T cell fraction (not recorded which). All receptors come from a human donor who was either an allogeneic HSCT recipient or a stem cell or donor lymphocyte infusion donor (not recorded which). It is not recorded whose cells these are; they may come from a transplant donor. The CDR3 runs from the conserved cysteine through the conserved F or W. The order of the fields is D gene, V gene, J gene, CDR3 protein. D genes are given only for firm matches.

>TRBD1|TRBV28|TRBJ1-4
CASRRTGVEKLFF
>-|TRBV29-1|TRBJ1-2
CSVADRSSIYGYTF
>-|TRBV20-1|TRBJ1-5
CSARGGAYSNQPQHF
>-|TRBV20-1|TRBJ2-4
CSARDLQGGDIQYF
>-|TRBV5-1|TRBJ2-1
CASSFGTTYNEQFF
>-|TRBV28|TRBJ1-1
CARDRRDTEAFF
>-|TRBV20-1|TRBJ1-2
CSAYLSRQGYTF
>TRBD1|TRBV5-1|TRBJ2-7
CASSYGTGGHYEQYF
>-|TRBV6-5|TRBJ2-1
CASKSASSYNEQFF
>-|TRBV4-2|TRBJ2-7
CASSPPSYEQYF
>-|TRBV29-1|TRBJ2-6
CSVGAGTNVLTF
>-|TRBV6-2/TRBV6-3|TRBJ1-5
CASSYSNTGLRGPGNQPQHF
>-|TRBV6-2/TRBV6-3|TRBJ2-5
CASRTQATFQETQYF
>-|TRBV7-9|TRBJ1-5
CASNHYNSNQPQHF
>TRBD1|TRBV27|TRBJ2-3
CASSRQGVDTQYF
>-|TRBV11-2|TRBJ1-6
CASSPRRNSPLHF
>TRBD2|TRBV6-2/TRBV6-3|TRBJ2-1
CASSYVAGAYNEQFF
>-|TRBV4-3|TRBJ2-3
CASSKRGPRSTDTQYF
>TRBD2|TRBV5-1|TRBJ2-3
CASSFPGLARTDTQYF